This entry lists 30 T cell receptor beta chains sequenced from one sample in a study of beta chain features in type 1 diabetes (dated by TCRdb to the late 2010s). The protocol used for the library was the immunoSEQ multiplex PCR assay. All of the isolated RNA was reverse transcribed with the High Capacity cDNA Reverse Transcription Kit, so expressed TCRB transcripts were sequenced. This immuneACCESS table, as held by TCRdb, lists in-frame sequences with V and J called but not all clones. Of the missing ones, under half trace to an unresolved V gene in checked studies; the others have no known cause. For this sample the table gives 400,000 to 600,000 clones, of which 30% were detected only once. About 0.06% of the sample goes to the ten largest clones. Sequencing was carried out using naive CD4+ T cells from blood. This specimen's cell subset or site label, per the study, means: true naive CD4+ T cells. The receptors were sampled from a man between 18 and 35 years old in good health.

The chain carries TRBV7-9 and TRBJ2-3; no firm D call. Germline loops: CDR1 SEHNR, CDR2 FQNEAQ (reference sequence). Between the trimmed V and J ends, which lost 4 bases and 5 bases, there was a span of 7 bases. The CDR3 consists of 12 residues. CDR3 protein: CASSSSGDTQYF. In DNA form, the CDR3 reads TGTGCCAGCAGCTCGAGTGGAGATACGCAGTATTTT. Based on the CDR3 plus reference TRBV7-9 and TRBJ2-3, the full variable domain is DTGVSQNPRHKITKRGQNVTFRCDPISEHNRLYWYRQTLGQGPEFLTYFQNEAQLEKSRLLSDRFSAERPKGSFSTLEIQRTEQGDSAMYLCASSSSGDTQYFGPGTRLTVL.

This clone was seen a few times. This chain uses TRBV28 with TRBJ2-7, with D possibly matching TRBD2 (5 bases). CDR1 is MDHEN, CDR2 SYDVKM, per germline. CDR3 length equals 11 residues. Trimming stripped 8 bases from V and 4 bases from J, with 9 bases between. The CDR3 spells CASLGEYEQYF. The CDR3 nucleotides are TGTGCCAGCTTGGGAGAATACGAGCAGTACTTC.

CDR3 in amino acids: CASSLAHSNEQYF. In DNA, the CDR3 is TGTGCCAGCAGCTTGGCTCACAGTAACGAGCAGTACTTC. The chain is built from TRBV5-4 and TRBJ2-7; no clear D. CDR1 SGHNT and CDR2 YYREEE come from the germline V gene (reference sequence). The CDR3 is 13 amino acids. The V end was cut by 0 bases, the J end by 5 bases, with 9 bases between.

The chain is built from TRBV15 and TRBJ1-1; tentatively, D is TRBD1 (6 bases). The V gene's germline CDR1 is LNHNV and CDR2 YYDKDF (reference sequence). The CDR3 extends over 14 amino acids. Trimming stripped 5 bases from V and 0 bases from J, with 10 bases between. The CDR3 sequence is CATSPRGLNTEAFF. The CDR3 DNA reads TGTGCCACCAGCCCCAGGGGTCTGAACACTGAAGCTTTCTTT.

This clone was counted a few times. Other DNA sequences of this sample code for an identical CDR3. The genes are TRBV29-1 and TRBJ1-1; D is possibly TRBD1 (5 bases). Trimming stripped 6 bases from V and 2 bases from J, with 10 bases between. Germline loops: CDR1 SQVTM, CDR2 ANQGSEA. The CDR3 has 12 residues. The CDR3: CSVARTNTEAFF. Written as DNA, the CDR3 is TGCAGCGTGGCCAGGACAAACACTGAAGCTTTCTTT.

The J gene is TRBJ1-1, the V gene TRBV25-1; tentative D call: TRBD1 (5 bases). There are 12 residues in the CDR3. The germline gives CDR1 MGHDK, CDR2 SYGVNS. The V and J ends lost 7 bases and 4 bases respectively, with 10 bases between them. The CDR3 region is CASTPGGTEAFF. CDR3 sequence (DNA): TGTGCCAGCACCCCGGGGGGCACTGAAGCTTTCTTT.

This clone was picked up a small number of times. The CDR3 loop reads CASSLPGQQETQYF. The CDR3 DNA is TGTGCCAGCAGCTTGCCGGGACAGCAAGAGACCCAGTACTTC. This chain joins TRBV5-4 and TRBJ2-5; the match to TRBD1 covers 7 bases. Germline V CDR1 and CDR2: SGHNT, YYREEE (reference sequence). Unmatched junction bases numbered 2, after V lost 1 base and J lost 2 bases. There are 14 residues in the CDR3.

The rearrangement links TRBV11-2 to TRBJ2-1, with TRBD2 identical over 16 bases. The germline V gene has CDR1 SGHAT and CDR2 FQNNGV. V gave up 7 bases and J gave up 2 bases; unmatched junction bases: 5. CDR3 length: 17 residues. CDR3 in DNA: TGTGCCAGCACGGCCGGGACTAGCGGGAGGGCCTACAATGAGCAGTTCTTC. Amino acids: CASTAGTSGRAYNEQFF. Looking up the rest from reference TRBV11-2 and TRBJ2-1 gives the full variable domain: EAGVAQSPRYKIIEKRQSVAFWCNPISGHATLYWYQQILGQGPKLLIQFQNNGVVDDSQLPKDRFSAERLKGVDSTLKIQPAKLEDSAVYLCASTAGTSGRAYNEQFFGPGTRLTVL.

The chain employs TRBV7-9 and TRBJ2-7; 7 bases are shared with TRBD1. The CDR3 spans 12 residues. Germline CDR1 reads SEHNR; CDR2 reads FQNEAQ (reference sequence). The junction had 5 bases not matched to a gene; V was cut back by 5 bases and J by 7 bases. This chain's CDR3 is CASSLSTGEQYF. The CDR3 DNA is TGTGCCAGCAGCCTCTCGACAGGGGAGCAGTACTTC.

This clone was recorded a few times. The chain combines TRBV4-3 with TRBJ2-7; D is perhaps TRBD2 (6 bases). Germline CDR1 is LGHNA and CDR2 is YSLEER. With 0 bases removed from V and 3 bases from J, the gap between germline ends came to 12 bases. The CDR3 runs to 15 residues. CDR3 loop: CASSQETSSIYEQYF. In nucleotides, the CDR3 is TGCGCCAGCAGCCAAGAGACTAGTAGCATCTACGAGCAGTACTTC.

V and J are TRBV30 and TRBJ2-5; D possibly corresponds to TRBD1 (7 bases). In germline, CDR1 is GTSNPN, CDR2 SVGIG (reference sequence). This CDR3 spans 11 amino acids. V was clipped by 2 bases and J by 7 bases, with 8 bases between them. CDR3 in amino acids: CAWSQGGTQYF. The CDR3 nucleotides read TGTGCCTGGAGTCAGGGGGGGACCCAGTACTTC. Combining the CDR3 with reference TRBV30 and TRBJ2-5 gives the whole variable domain SQTIHQWPATLVQPVGSPLSLECTVEGTSNPNLYWYRQAAGRGLQLLFYSVGIGQISSEVPQNLSASRPQDRQFILSSKKLLLSDSGFYLCAWSQGGTQYFGPGTRLLVL.

The V and J genes are TRBV7-6 and TRBJ2-1; no reliable D call. V lost 5 bases, J lost 0 bases, and 8 bases lay in between. The CDR3 runs 14 residues. Germline CDR1 is SGHVS and CDR2 is FNYEAQ. CDR3 region: CASSRRSSYNEQFF. The CDR3 DNA follows: TGTGCCAGCAGCCGAAGAAGCTCCTACAATGAGCAGTTCTTC.

V is TRBV30 and J is TRBJ2-7; 8 bases align to TRBD1. CDR1 and CDR2 (germline): GTSNPN, SVGIG (reference sequence). After removal of 4 bases from V and 3 bases from J, the junction contained 2 bases not matched to a gene. The CDR3 has 12 amino acids. CDR3 loop: CAWTGGGYEQYF. CDR3 nucleotides: TGTGCCTGGACAGGGGGCGGCTACGAGCAGTACTTC.

The genes are TRBV19 and TRBJ2-7; D is undetermined. Trimming left V 3 bases short and J 2 bases short, with 11 bases between. This CDR3 is built from 14 residues. Germline loops: CDR1 LNHDA, CDR2 SQIVND (reference sequence). The CDR3 sequence is CASSISPGTYEQYF. For the CDR3, the DNA is TGTGCCAGTAGTATCTCACCGGGCACCTACGAGCAGTACTTC.

The rearrangement links TRBV7-2 to TRBJ2-1, with unresolved D. Between the trimmed V and J ends, which lost 1 base and 2 bases, there was a span of 9 bases. The CDR3 sequence is 15 residues long. CDR1 SGHTA and CDR2 FQGNSA come from the germline V gene. The chain's CDR3 is CASSLDRPTYNEQFF. The CDR3 coding sequence is TGTGCCAGCAGCTTAGACAGACCCACCTACAATGAGCAGTTCTTC.

The V call is TRBV27, the J call TRBJ1-1; D call uncertain. Germline CDR1 and CDR2: MNHEY and SMNVEV (reference sequence). The V end lost 8 bases, the J end lost 1 base, and 17 bases lay between the germline ends. The CDR3 runs to 15 residues. The CDR3 loop reads CASSRFSNQNTEAFF. CDR3 sequence (DNA): TGTGCCAGCTCCCGTTTCTCAAACCAGAACACTGAAGCTTTCTTT.

This chain connects TRBV4-3 to TRBJ2-1; D uncertain. Germline lookup yields CDR1 LGHNA and CDR2 YSLEER. This CDR3 has 14 amino acids. V was pared by 0 bases and J by 3 bases, with 6 bases between. Written as DNA, the CDR3 is TGCGCCAGCAGCCAAGAACACAGCTACAATGAGCAGTTCTTC. Its protein is CASSQEHSYNEQFF.

This clone was detected only a few times. The chain couples TRBV6-6 to TRBJ1-2; the D gene is possibly TRBD1 (5 bases). Per the germline V gene, CDR1 is MNHNY and CDR2 is SVGAGI (reference sequence). V lost 5 bases, J lost 9 bases, and 13 bases lay in between. This CDR3 has 12 residues. The CDR3 loop reads CASSAWDGRYTF. The CDR3 DNA is TGTGCCAGCAGTGCGTGGGACGGTCGCTACACCTTC.

This chain connects TRBV4-1 to TRBJ1-1; 10 nucleotides line up with TRBD1. The CDR3 loop spans 17 amino acids. After removal of 3 bases from V and 3 bases from J, the junction contained 10 bases not matched to a gene. Germline V gene lookup returns CDR1 MGHRA and CDR2 YSYEKL. CDR3 residues: CASSQSPRDRGHTEAFF. In DNA, the CDR3 is TGCGCCAGCAGCCAGTCACCCCGGGACAGGGGTCACACTGAAGCTTTCTTT.

The genes are TRBV14 and TRBJ2-3; a possible D gene is TRBD2 (5 bases). The CDR3 is made up of 16 amino acids. The V gene lost 0 bases and the J gene lost 1 base, with 11 bases spanning the gap. CDR1 is SGHDN, CDR2 FVKESK, per germline. The CDR3 loop reads CASSQDVGLRTDTQYF. CDR3 nucleotide sequence: TGTGCCAGCAGCCAAGATGTTGGACTTCGCACAGATACGCAGTATTTT.

There are a few counts of this clone. J is TRBJ2-2 and V is TRBV5-8; maybe TRBD1 (5 bases). CDR3 length equals 17 residues. The germline gives CDR1 SGHTS, CDR2 YDEGEE. The V gene lost 5 bases and the J gene lost 2 bases, with 19 bases spanning the gap. The CDR3 DNA is TGTGCCAGCAGGCTGGTGGGGCCGAACGTTAACACCGGGGAGCTGTTTTTT. This sequence encodes CASRLVGPNVNTGELFF.

Only a few counts were recorded for this clone. Since the CDR3 does not end with the conserved phenylalanine or tryptophan, this likely comes from a read error. It is unclear where the CDR3 begins or ends on the DNA, so no DNA is shown, and the CDR3 is as TCRdb lists it. The V call is TRBV4-3, the J call TRBJ2-6; no check of the table's D call, TRBD2, against the DNA was made. The CDR3 spans 11 residues, counting both ends. Germline V gene data show CDR1 as LGHNA and CDR2 as YSLEER. This chain's CDR3 is CASSQEIGGSV.

This chain links TRBV9 with TRBJ2-1; D gene uncertain. The CDR3 loop spans 14 amino acids. The V end lost 4 bases, the J end lost 7 bases, and 15 bases lay between the germline ends. CDR1 and CDR2 from the germline V gene are SGDLS and YYNGEE. The CDR3 reads CASSPGSVVNEQFF. Written as DNA, the CDR3 is TGTGCCAGCAGCCCTGGATCAGTGGTTAATGAGCAGTTCTTC.

The J gene is TRBJ2-7, the V gene TRBV7-2, with D uncertain. This CDR3 region has 11 residues. Germline V CDR1 and CDR2: SGHTA, FQGNSA. V lost 3 bases to trimming and J lost 6 bases, with 6 bases between them. CDR3 protein: CASSFVSEQYF. CDR3 nucleotide sequence: TGTGCCAGCAGCTTCGTCTCCGAGCAGTACTTC.

This clone was observed a few times. The V gene is TRBV28, the J gene TRBJ2-4; D possibly corresponds to TRBD1 (5 bases). This CDR3 region has 15 residues. In germline, CDR1 is MDHEN, CDR2 SYDVKM. Trimming took 0 bases from V and 6 from J, leaving 12 bases between them. The CDR3 DNA is TGTGCCAGCAGTTTATGGGCAGGGCCGGGAAACATTCAGTACTTC. It codes for CASSLWAGPGNIQYF.

There are a few counts of this clone. The CDR3 reads CASSPWGRDNEQFF. The CDR3 coding sequence is TGTGCCAGCAGCCCCTGGGGGCGGGACAATGAGCAGTTCTTC. The chain employs TRBV7-9 and TRBJ2-1; tentative D call: TRBD1 (6 bases). The length of the CDR3 is 14 residues. V lost 5 bases, J lost 5 bases, and 13 bases lay in between. Germline CDR1 and CDR2: SEHNR and FQNEAQ (reference sequence).

The table lists this clone with a few counts. The chain links TRBV15 to TRBJ2-5; perhaps TRBD1 as D (5 bases). CDR1 is LNHNV and CDR2 is YYDKDF in the germline V gene (reference sequence). The CDR3 runs 14 residues. The V gene lost 0 bases and the J gene lost 2 bases, with 7 bases spanning the gap. The CDR3 here is CATSRDQGQETQYF. In DNA, the CDR3 is TGTGCCACCAGCAGAGATCAGGGACAAGAGACCCAGTACTTC.

The rearrangement links TRBV29-1 to TRBJ2-6, with a possible D match to TRBD2 (5 bases). V lost 6 bases, J lost 2 bases, and 11 bases lay in between. The germline V gene encodes CDR1 SQVTM and CDR2 ANQGSEA. There are 14 residues in the CDR3. The CDR3 is CSVPEVTGANVLTF. The CDR3 DNA reads TGCAGCGTCCCGGAGGTGACTGGGGCCAACGTCCTGACTTTC.

The chain carries TRBV7-6 and TRBJ2-1, with a weak D call TRBD2 (5 bases). Germline values: CDR1 SGHVS, CDR2 FNYEAQ. Trimming shortened V by 2 bases and J by 11 bases, and 10 bases separated the two germline ends. This CDR3 is built from 12 residues. CDR3 sequence: CASSLSRGQQFF. The DNA for the CDR3 is TGTGCCAGCAGCTTATCACGGGGTCAGCAGTTCTTC.

In this sample, this clone turned up once. This chain joins TRBV7-2 and TRBJ1-2; the D is unclear. Deletions cut 5 bases from V and 8 bases from J, with 12 bases between. The germline V gene has CDR1 SGHTA and CDR2 FQGNSA. The CDR3 has 12 amino acids. The CDR3 here is CASSQGRGGYTF. The CDR3 region has the DNA TGTGCCAGCAGCCAAGGACGGGGAGGCTACACCTTC.